This entry is about one TCR beta chain. Its antigen is unidentified. Generated by immunoSEQ multiplex PCR, the TCRdb table keeps only in-frame clones and is missing some. The sample records about 120,000 clones, 86% being singletons. This record comes from a study of T cell responses to AZD1222 COVID-19 vaccine. Study-wide results and caveats: Only six people who got AZD1222 tested seropositive at baseline. Across spike, vaccine-associated CD4 TCRs were found, dominant at 160-218 and 743-854. Most donors were white British and more were female, and clonal diversity was possibly underestimated.

Pooling was applied to second doses at about 4 or about 12 weeks. The CDR3 is made up of 15 amino acids. V was pared by 0 bases and J by 0 bases, with 9 bases between. Germline loops: CDR1 GTSNPN, CDR2 SVGIG (reference sequence). This sample comprised peripheral blood, obtained 28 days after the second AZD1222 dose. The sequence came from an adult who received the AZD1222 COVID-19 vaccine. This rearrangement joins TRBV30 to TRBJ2-1; D gene uncertain. The CDR3 loop is CAWSVDSSSYNEQFF. The CDR3 DNA reads TGTGCCTGGAGTGTGGATAGCAGCTCCTACAATGAGCAGTTCTTC.